This is a list of T cell receptor beta chains from one sample in a study of CD39 and CD103 CD8 tumor-infiltrating T cells. Libraries were prepared by immunoSEQ multiplex PCR; TCRdb keeps only in-frame clonotypes and omits some of them. Among 15,000 to 20,000 clones listed, 75% to 95% were seen once. The source material was CD8+ T cells sorted from blood. The receptors were gathered from a human donor with head and neck squamous cell carcinoma. The conserved cysteine and the conserved F or W are not part of the CDR3 here. D genes are given only for firm matches.

V gene,J gene,D gene,CDR3 protein
TRBV4-1,TRBJ1-6,TRBD1,ASSPKTGFNSPLH
TRBV7-9,TRBJ1-5,-,ASSPGTGNQPQH
TRBV19,TRBJ2-2,-,ASSWLGNTGELF
TRBV27,TRBJ2-3,-,ASSLSATGWGVGSTDTQY
TRBV7-8,TRBJ2-1,-,ASSLSLDSSYNEQF
TRBV6-1,TRBJ1-5,-,ASSESGDPPQH
TRBV7-9,TRBJ2-5,TRBD1,ASSWGQSYQETQY
TRBV19,TRBJ1-5,-,ASMVGTGGNQPQH
TRBV27,TRBJ1-2,-,ASTTPLANYGYT
TRBV27,TRBJ2-1,TRBD1,ASSLFIVGTGSSYNEQF
TRBV29-1,TRBJ1-2,-,SVEDTGREFGYT
TRBV19,TRBJ1-1,-,ASSIGWGEAF
TRBV30,TRBJ1-1,-,ACEGTNTEAF
TRBV30,TRBJ1-1,-,AWSPRGWTEAF
TRBV4-1,TRBJ2-3,-,ASSHSLRAESTDTQY
TRBV27,TRBJ1-6,-,ASSLVDPTSLYSYNSPLH
TRBV19,TRBJ1-1,TRBD1,ASTLQGMNTEAF
TRBV11-2,TRBJ2-7,-,ASSLKVGGFDYEQY
TRBV7-9,TRBJ1-1,-,ASSFVGAGNTEAF
TRBV4-1,TRBJ1-1,-,ASSQDYRGLVNTEAF
TRBV10-1,TRBJ2-5,TRBD1,ASRPEPGTAEETQY
TRBV30,TRBJ1-6,TRBD1,AWKMRTGVTPLH
TRBV21-1,TRBJ1-6,-,ASSNSRDVPLH
TRBV7-9,-,-,ASSSGLEPYEQY
TRBV5-4,TRBJ1-4,TRBD1,ASSRRTGGLGEKLF
TRBV2,TRBJ1-1,TRBD1,ASSDALLDRGEAF
TRBV2,TRBJ2-7,TRBD1,ASRPTGSSYEQY
TRBV10-1,TRBJ2-3,-,ASSTGTLTDTQY
TRBV6-1,TRBJ1-5,-,ASDYFGKGSQPQH
TRBV2,TRBJ1-1,-,ASSEGWVEAF
TRBV6-5,TRBJ1-5,-,ASSPWRDQPQH
TRBV15,TRBJ1-2,TRBD1,ATSSPANRGREGYT
TRBV19,TRBJ1-2,-,ASSISENYGYT
TRBV27,TRBJ1-1,-,ASRWRTANTEAF
TRBV5-5,TRBJ2-1,TRBD2,ASSFFGGGAYNEQF
TRBV30,TRBJ1-1,-,AWSVQGNTEAF
TRBV7-8,TRBJ2-5,-,ASTLEETQY
TRBV19,TRBJ1-5,TRBD1,ASSMTGGDQPQH
TRBV30,TRBJ1-2,-,AWDNEAAGYT
TRBV29-1,TRBJ1-1,-,SVARGEAF
TRBV6-5,TRBJ1-2,TRBD1,ASNSVGQGNGYT
TRBV27,TRBJ1-2,-,ASSFAGGAGVT
TRBV9,TRBJ2-5,TRBD2,ASSGGTSGGDGETQY
TRBV2,TRBJ1-1,-,ASPGLANTEAF
TRBV7-6,TRBJ2-7,-,ASSPFLGNPSYEQY
TRBV4-1,TRBJ2-7,-,ASSQDRNRLDEQY
TRBV29-1,TRBJ2-5,-,SVTIYQETQY
TRBV19,TRBJ1-5,-,ASSPDPSFNQPQH
TRBV6-5,TRBJ2-7,-,ASRAPTAYEQY
TRBV28,TRBJ1-5,-,ASSLGGQPQH
TRBV27,TRBJ1-5,-,ASSLSVNQPQH
TRBV7-9,TRBJ2-7,-,ASSRDFYEQY
TRBV11-2,TRBJ1-1,-,ASSLDNRLSSYEAF
TRBV7-9,TRBJ2-7,-,ASSQRQENYEQY
TRBV15,TRBJ2-2,-,ARGEGADTGELF
TRBV11-2,TRBJ1-2,TRBD1,ASSSRGHGYT
TRBV2,TRBJ2-2,TRBD2,ASSASSGGTGELF
TRBV2,TRBJ2-2,-,ASSGAGNTGELF
TRBV7-3,TRBJ2-1,TRBD2,ASSLLAGAYNEQF
TRBV7-3,TRBJ2-1,TRBD2,ASSRSGGGNEQF